What follows is one T cell receptor (beta chain) and its context. Its target antigen remains unknown. One base away there is no much larger clone; base qualities are not given. This entry belongs to a study of T cell changes during pregnancy in multiple sclerosis (dated by TCRdb to about 2019). With regard to the full study: In women with multiple sclerosis, the researchers looked at how the T cell repertoire shifted as pregnancy progressed.

Receptor libraries were prepared by the immunoSEQ multiplex PCR assay. Imported from immuneACCESS, the table was reduced by TCRdb to in-frame sequences with V and J called. These copies leave out some clones; in studies compared against another copy, an unresolved V gene accounts for under half, and the cause of the remainder is not known. This sample gives more than 70,000 clones in total; 85% to 95% of them show up just once. Approximately 2.4% of the sample comes from the top ten. Sequences LNHDA (CDR1) and SQIVND (CDR2) are obtained from the germline V gene (reference sequence). V is pared back by 4 bases and J by 4 bases, with 14 bases lying between the germline termini. The CDR3 contains 15 residues, cysteine and phenylalanine counted. Only CDR3 DNA is held: 45 bases, read in frame from base 1.

This material consisted of peripheral blood, taken before pregnancy. This clonotype was obtained from a female donor with multiple sclerosis, enrolled in a pregnancy study. The V gene is TRBV19 and the J gene is TRBJ1-5; no D gene call is confident. Here the CDR3 is given as CASSKQAKRNQPQHF. The sequenced DNA is TGTGCCAGTAGTAAGCAGGCTAAACGTAATCAGCCCCAGCATTTT.